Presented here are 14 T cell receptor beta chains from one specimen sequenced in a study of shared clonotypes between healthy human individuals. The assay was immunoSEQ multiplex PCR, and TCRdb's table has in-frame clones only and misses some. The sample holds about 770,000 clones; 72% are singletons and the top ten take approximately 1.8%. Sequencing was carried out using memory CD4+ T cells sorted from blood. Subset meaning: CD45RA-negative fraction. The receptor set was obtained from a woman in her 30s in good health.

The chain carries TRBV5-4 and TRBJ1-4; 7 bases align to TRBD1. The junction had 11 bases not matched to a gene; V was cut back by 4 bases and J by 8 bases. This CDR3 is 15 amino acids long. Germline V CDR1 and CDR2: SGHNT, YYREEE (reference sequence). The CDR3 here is CASSQPDRDEEKLFF. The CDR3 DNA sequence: TGTGCCAGCAGCCAACCCGACAGGGATGAGGAAAAACTGTTTTTT.

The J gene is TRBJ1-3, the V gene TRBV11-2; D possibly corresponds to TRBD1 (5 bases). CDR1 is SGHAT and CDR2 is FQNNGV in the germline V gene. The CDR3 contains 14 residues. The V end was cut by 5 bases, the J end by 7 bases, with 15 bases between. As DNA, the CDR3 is TGTGCCAGCAGCCCCGGGACCCGGGGGAACACCATATATTTT. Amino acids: CASSPGTRGNTIYF.

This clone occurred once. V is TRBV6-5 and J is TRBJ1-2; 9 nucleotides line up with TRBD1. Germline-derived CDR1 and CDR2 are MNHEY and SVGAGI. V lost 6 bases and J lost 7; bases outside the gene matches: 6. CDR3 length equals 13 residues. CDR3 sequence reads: CASREGTGLGYTF. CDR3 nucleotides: TGTGCCAGCAGAGAGGGGACAGGGCTTGGCTACACCTTC.

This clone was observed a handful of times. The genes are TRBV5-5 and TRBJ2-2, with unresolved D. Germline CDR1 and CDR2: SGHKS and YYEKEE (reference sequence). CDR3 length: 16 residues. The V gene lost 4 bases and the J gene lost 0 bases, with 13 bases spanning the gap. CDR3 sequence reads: CASSPGSQANTGELFF. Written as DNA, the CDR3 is TGTGCCAGCAGCCCTGGTTCCCAGGCGAACACCGGGGAGCTGTTTTTT.

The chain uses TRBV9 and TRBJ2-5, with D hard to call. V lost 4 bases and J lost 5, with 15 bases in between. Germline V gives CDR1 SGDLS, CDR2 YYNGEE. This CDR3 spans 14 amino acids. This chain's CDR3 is CASSRGLGWETQYF. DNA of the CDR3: TGTGCCAGCAGCCGAGGCTTGGGTTGGGAGACCCAGTACTTC.

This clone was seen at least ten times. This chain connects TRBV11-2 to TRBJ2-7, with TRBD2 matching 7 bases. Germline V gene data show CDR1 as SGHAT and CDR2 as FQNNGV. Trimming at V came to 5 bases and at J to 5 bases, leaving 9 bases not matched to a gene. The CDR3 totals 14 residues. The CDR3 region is CASSLQAGSHEQYF. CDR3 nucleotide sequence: TGTGCCAGCAGCCTTCAAGCGGGGTCCCACGAGCAGTACTTC.

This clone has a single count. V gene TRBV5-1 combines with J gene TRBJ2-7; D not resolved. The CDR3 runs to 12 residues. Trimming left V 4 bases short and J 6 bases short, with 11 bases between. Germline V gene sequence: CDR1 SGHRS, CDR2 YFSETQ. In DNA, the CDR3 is TGCGCCAGCAGCACGACGATCGGCGAGCAGTACTTC. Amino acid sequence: CASSTTIGEQYF. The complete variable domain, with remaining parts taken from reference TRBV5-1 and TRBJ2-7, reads KAGVTQTPRYLIKTRGQQVTLSCSPISGHRSVSWYQQTPGQGLQFLFEYFSETQRNKGNFPGRFSGRQFSNSRSEMNVSTLELGDSALYLCASSTTIGEQYFGPGTRLTVT.

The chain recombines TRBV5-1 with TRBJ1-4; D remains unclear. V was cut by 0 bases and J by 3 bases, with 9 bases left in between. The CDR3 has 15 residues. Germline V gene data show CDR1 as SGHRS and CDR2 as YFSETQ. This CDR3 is CASSLAVVPNEKLFF. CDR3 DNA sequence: TGCGCCAGCAGCTTGGCAGTCGTTCCTAATGAAAAACTGTTTTTT.

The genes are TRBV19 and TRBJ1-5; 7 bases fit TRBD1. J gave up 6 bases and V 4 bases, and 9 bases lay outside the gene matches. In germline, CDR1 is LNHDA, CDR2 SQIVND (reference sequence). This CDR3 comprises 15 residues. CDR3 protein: CASSTPTGAAQPQHF. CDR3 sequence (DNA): TGTGCCAGTAGTACTCCTACAGGGGCCGCTCAGCCCCAGCATTTT.

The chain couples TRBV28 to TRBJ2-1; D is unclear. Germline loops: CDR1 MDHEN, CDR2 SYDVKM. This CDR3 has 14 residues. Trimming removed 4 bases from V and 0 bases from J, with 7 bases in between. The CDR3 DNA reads TGTGCCAGCAGTTCGGCTAGCTCCTACAATGAGCAGTTCTTC. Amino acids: CASSSASSYNEQFF.

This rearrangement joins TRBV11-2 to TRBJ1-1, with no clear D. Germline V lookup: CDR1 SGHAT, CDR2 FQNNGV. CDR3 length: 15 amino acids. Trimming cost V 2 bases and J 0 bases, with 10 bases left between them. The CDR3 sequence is CASSLPPWVNTEAFF. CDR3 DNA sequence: TGTGCCAGCAGCTTACCTCCATGGGTGAACACTGAAGCTTTCTTT.

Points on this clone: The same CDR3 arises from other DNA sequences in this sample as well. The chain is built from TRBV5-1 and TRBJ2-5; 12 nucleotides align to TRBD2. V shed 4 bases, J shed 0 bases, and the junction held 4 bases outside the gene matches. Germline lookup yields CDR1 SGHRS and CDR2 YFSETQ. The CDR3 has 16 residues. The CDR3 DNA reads TGCGCCAGCAGCCCTGGACTAGCGGGGTACCAAGAGACCCAGTACTTC. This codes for CASSPGLAGYQETQYF.

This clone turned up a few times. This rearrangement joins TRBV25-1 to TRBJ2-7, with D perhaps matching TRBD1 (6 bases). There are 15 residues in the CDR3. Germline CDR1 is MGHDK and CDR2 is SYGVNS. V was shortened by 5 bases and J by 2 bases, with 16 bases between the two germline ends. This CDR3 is CASSRSGTYAYEQYF. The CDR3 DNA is TGTGCCAGCAGTCGGTCCGGGACATATGCCTACGAGCAGTACTTC.

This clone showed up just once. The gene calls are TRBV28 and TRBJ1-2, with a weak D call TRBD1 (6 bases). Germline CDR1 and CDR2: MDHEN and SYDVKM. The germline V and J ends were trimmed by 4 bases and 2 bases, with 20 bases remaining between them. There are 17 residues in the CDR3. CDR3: CASSWGAGSLTNYGYTF. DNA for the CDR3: TGTGCCAGCAGTTGGGGGGCAGGATCCCTAACAAACTATGGCTACACCTTC.